The subject of this entry is one T cell receptor beta chain. These data originate in a study of blood T cell repertoires in COVID-19. Study background: The samples span acute and convalescent COVID-19 from the United States, Italy and Spain.

This CDR3 has 12 residues. Between the trimmed V and J ends, which lost 4 bases and 3 bases, there was a span of 7 bases. Germline assignment: CDR1 SGHDT and CDR2 YYEEEE. The authors' processing: The assay estimated nucleated cells by amplifying reference gene primers. Sequencing used immunoSEQ multiplex PCR; TCRdb keeps in-frame clones, though not all of them. That table gives V, J and clone size, and the DNA gave D and trimming. The top ten clones hold under 2% of a sample with approximately 170,000 clones, 70% to 90% of them seen once. This clonotype was sampled from a man between 18 and 29 years old who had recovered from COVID-19. The sequencing sample was made of peripheral blood. The chain couples TRBV5-6 to TRBJ1-2; D not resolved. The CDR3 DNA reads as TGTGCCAGCAGCCCTCAGGACTATGGCTACACCTTC. Translating gives CASSPQDYGYTF.